Listed below are T cell receptor beta chains from one sample, sequenced in a study of CD4 T cells in relation to SARS-CoV-2 and coronaviruses. Which antigens these TCRs recognize remains unknown. Method: immunoSEQ multiplex PCR; TCRdb's copy keeps in-frame clones and lacks some. This sample has around 41,000 clones; roughly 84% occur once, and the top ten carry less than 1.5%. The source material was naive CD4+ T cells from PBMCs, cultured in vitro. These receptor sequences come from an adult with COVID-19. CDR3s include the opening cysteine and the closing phenylalanine or tryptophan. A D gene is named only where the DNA matches it firmly. The size field is filled for only some rows; it gives once, few, many or a size class.

J | D | V | size | DNA | CDR3
TRBJ2-7 | - | TRBV28 | - | TGTGCCAGCAGCACCACCCAGACCGCCGAGCAGTACTTC | CASSTTQTAEQYF
TRBJ2-5 | - | TRBV10-2 | - | TGCGCCAGCAGTGAGGGGGAGGCCCAGTACTTC | CASSEGEAQYF
TRBJ2-6 | - | TRBV5-8 | - | TGTGCCAGCAGCTACAGCTCTGGGGCCAACGTCCTGACTTTC | CASSYSSGANVLTF
TRBJ2-5 | - | TRBV12-3/TRBV12-4 | - | TGTGCCAGCAGTTTGTTTCTGGAGACCCAGTACTTC | CASSLFLETQYF
TRBJ2-5 | TRBD2 | TRBV28 | - | TGTGCCAGCAGCGACAAAGGGACTAGTCGGGTAGAGACCCAGTACTTC | CASSDKGTSRVETQYF
TRBJ1-5 | TRBD1 | TRBV6-5 | - | TGTGCCAGCAGCAGAACAGGGGGCGGGCAGCCCCAGCATTTT | CASSRTGGGQPQHF
TRBJ2-1 | - | TRBV19 | - | TGTGCCAGTAGTATTGGGGAAAGCAATGAGCAGTTCTTC | CASSIGESNEQFF
TRBJ2-7 | - | TRBV16 | once | TGTGCCAGCAGCCCTCACGACGGTAACTACGAGCAGTACTTC | CASSPHDGNYEQYF
TRBJ2-5 | - | TRBV19 | - | TGTGCCAGTAGTATAGCAGTCCAAGAGACCCAGTACTTC | CASSIAVQETQYF
TRBJ2-1 | TRBD2 | TRBV27 | - | TGTGCCAGCAGTCACCGACTAGCGGGAGGTCGGAATGAGCAGTTCTTC | CASSHRLAGGRNEQFF
TRBJ2-1 | TRBD2 | TRBV3-1/TRBV3-2 | once | TGTGCCAGCAGCCAAAGCGGGAGAGGTGGGAATGAGCAGTTCTTC | CASSQSGRGGNEQFF
TRBJ2-7 | TRBD2 | TRBV5-4 | - | TGTGCCAGCAGCAACCGGTGGGCTAGCGGGAGTAGCTACGAGCAGTACTTC | CASSNRWASGSSYEQYF
TRBJ2-2 | TRBD1 | TRBV24-1 | - | TGTGCCACCAGAAAGACAGGGGGTCCCACCGGGGAGCTGTTTTTT | CATRKTGGPTGELFF
TRBJ2-5 | TRBD1 | TRBV7-8 | - | TGTGCCAGCAGCCCGAAGACAGGGGAAGAGACCCAGTACTTC | CASSPKTGEETQYF
TRBJ2-7 | - | TRBV5-8 | - | TGTGCCAGCAGCCCACCGTGGGGCTCCCAAAAGTACGAGCAGTACTTC | CASSPPWGSQKYEQYF
TRBJ2-3 | - | TRBV5-4 | - | TGTGCCTTTGGCCGGGAGAGGGGAGATACGCAGTATTTT | CAFGRERGDTQYF
TRBJ2-5 | - | TRBV28 | - | TGTGCCAGCAGTTCAGTAAAATCTTCACCAGAGACCCAGTACTTC | CASSSVKSSPETQYF
TRBJ2-1 | TRBD2 | TRBV27 | - | TGTGCCAGCAGGGCCGGGACTATCCATAATGAGCAGTTCTTC | CASRAGTIHNEQFF
TRBJ1-4 | TRBD1 | TRBV28 | - | TGTGCCAGCAGTCTGACAGGGAGTAATGAAAAACTGTTTTTT | CASSLTGSNEKLFF
TRBJ1-5 | - | TRBV6-2/TRBV6-3 | - | TGTGCCAGCAGTTACCTCAGCTCGGAACAGCCCCAGCATTTT | CASSYLSSEQPQHF
TRBJ2-1 | TRBD2 | TRBV2 | few | TGTGCCAGCAGCCCCCAGCGGGAGTCCTACAATGAGCAGTTCTTC | CASSPQRESYNEQFF
TRBJ2-7 | - | TRBV7-9 | once | TGTGCCAGCAGCTTTACCCCGACAGGGAGGATTCGGGAGCAGTACTTC | CASSFTPTGRIREQYF
TRBJ2-3 | TRBD2 | TRBV4-3 | - | TGCGCCAGCAGCATGGGGTTGACTAGCGGGAAGGCAGATACGCAGTATTTT | CASSMGLTSGKADTQYF
TRBJ1-1 | TRBD1 | TRBV10-3 | - | TGTGCCATCAGTATCAACAGGGGAGTTATGAACACTGAAGCTTTCTTT | CAISINRGVMNTEAFF
TRBJ2-7 | - | TRBV18 | - | TGTGCCAGCTCACCACCAGGGTGGGGCGAGCAGTACTTC | CASSPPGWGEQYF
TRBJ2-4 | TRBD2 | TRBV28 | - | TGTGCCAGCAGTTTGAACGGGGGATTTGCGGGAGTGGCCAAAAACATTCAGTACTTC | CASSLNGGFAGVAKNIQYF
TRBJ1-2 | TRBD1 | TRBV6-5 | - | TGTGCCAGCAGCTATGGACAGGGAGGAGTAAGCTACACCTTC | CASSYGQGGVSYTF
TRBJ2-7 | - | TRBV6-5 | - | TGTGCCAGCAGTTACTCGGCAGGGGCCTACGAGCAGTACTTC | CASSYSAGAYEQYF
TRBJ2-1 | - | TRBV18 | - | TGTGCCAGCTCACCAAGGGGACCCGTCTCCTACAATGAGCAGTTCTTC | CASSPRGPVSYNEQFF
TRBJ2-1 | - | TRBV6-1 | - | TGTGCCAGCGGTGAAGGGTTCAATGAGCAGTTCTTC | CASGEGFNEQFF
TRBJ2-3 | - | TRBV7-9 | - | TGTGCCAGCAGCATTTTTAGCACAGATACGCAGTATTTT | CASSIFSTDTQYF
TRBJ1-2 | TRBD1 | TRBV6-5 | - | TGTGCCAGCGGACAGGCCGCTCTCACCTTC | CASGQAALTF
TRBJ1-4 | - | TRBV3-1/TRBV3-2 | few | TGTGCCAGCAGCCAAGTCGGGGGTAATGAAAAACTGTTTTTT | CASSQVGGNEKLFF
TRBJ2-3 | TRBD2 | TRBV5-4 | - | TGTGCCAGCAGCCCCCCCCTAGCGGCTAGCACAGATACGCAGTATTTT | CASSPPLAASTDTQYF
TRBJ2-3 | - | TRBV18 | - | TGTGCCAGCTCGCCGGAGAATACGCAGTATTTT | CASSPENTQYF
TRBJ2-7 | - | TRBV9 | once | TGTGCCAGCAGCGTAGGGTCCCCCGCCTGGGAGCAGTACTTC | CASSVGSPAWEQYF
TRBJ2-7 | - | TRBV6-5 | - | TGTGCCAGCAGCCTAGATAGGAGGGAGCAGTACTTC | CASSLDRREQYF
TRBJ2-7 | TRBD1 | TRBV6-5 | once | TGTGCCAGCAGAGGACAGGGGTCGACCTACGAGCAGTACTTC | CASRGQGSTYEQYF
TRBJ1-1 | - | TRBV19 | - | TGTGCCAGTAGTTGGACAAGGACCAACACTGAAGCTTTCTTT | CASSWTRTNTEAFF
TRBJ2-7 | TRBD1 | TRBV2 | - | TGTGCCAGCAGTCCGGGACAGGGGGTTTACGAGCAGTACTTC | CASSPGQGVYEQYF
TRBJ2-2 | - | TRBV15 | - | TGTGCCACCAGCAGAGGGTCAGTTCGGTTCACCGGGGAGCTGTTTTTT | CATSRGSVRFTGELFF
TRBJ1-2 | - | TRBV28 | - | TGTGCCAGCAGCCGCGGGGCGAGGGGCTACACCTTC | CASSRGARGYTF
TRBJ2-1 | - | TRBV30 | - | TGTGCCTGGAGTGGGGGGACGGACAGCTACAATGAGCAGTTCTTC | CAWSGGTDSYNEQFF
TRBJ2-1 | TRBD1 | TRBV7-9 | - | TGTGCCAGCAGCTTAGGGGCAACCGGGACAGGGAGGTATGAGCAGTTCTTC | CASSLGATGTGRYEQFF
TRBJ2-1 | TRBD1 | TRBV7-8 | - | TGTGCCAGCAGCTACGGGACAGGGGGTCACAATGAGCAGTTCTTC | CASSYGTGGHNEQFF
TRBJ2-1 | - | TRBV10-3 | - | TGTGCCATCAGCCCCGGAAGCGACAATGAGCAGTTCTTC | CAISPGSDNEQFF
TRBJ2-3 | TRBD2 | TRBV7-2 | - | TGTGCCAGCAGCTTAGGGGTAGCGGGAGTGAGCACAGATACGCAGTATTTT | CASSLGVAGVSTDTQYF
TRBJ2-2 | - | TRBV10-2 | - | TGCGCCAGCAGGTTTACCGACAGCGGTAACACCGGGGAGCTGTTTTTT | CASRFTDSGNTGELFF
TRBJ2-3 | - | TRBV7-2 | - | TGTGCCAGCAGCTTAGCCTCCGGTAGCACAGATACGCAGTATTTT | CASSLASGSTDTQYF
TRBJ1-1 | TRBD1 | TRBV2 | - | TGTGCCAGCAATAGAGAGGGGGCTTCTGAAGCTTTCTTT | CASNREGASEAFF
TRBJ1-3 | - | TRBV6-5 | - | TGTGCCACCGCAATAACTGGACTCTCTGGAAACACCATATATTTT | CATAITGLSGNTIYF
TRBJ2-3 | - | TRBV5-4 | - | TGTGCCAGCAGCTCGATGGACAGAAGCACAGATACGCAGTATTTT | CASSSMDRSTDTQYF
TRBJ2-3 | - | TRBV18 | - | TGTGCCAGCTCACCACGCCAGACCACAGATACGCAGTATTTT | CASSPRQTTDTQYF
TRBJ2-5 | - | TRBV15 | - | TGTGCCACCAGCAGAGGGGGTTTGGAGACCCAGTACTTC | CATSRGGLETQYF
TRBJ2-3 | - | TRBV6-2/TRBV6-3 | - | TGTGCCAGCAGTTCCTGGGGTCTTAGGGACACAGATACGCAGTATTTT | CASSSWGLRDTDTQYF
TRBJ2-3 | - | TRBV15 | - | TGTGCCACCAGCAGAGTCGGGGACCGCACAGATACGCAGTATTTT | CATSRVGDRTDTQYF
TRBJ2-2 | - | TRBV19 | few | TGTGCCAGTAAGGGGCTAGTTGGGGAAACCGGGGAGCTGTTTTTT | CASKGLVGETGELFF
TRBJ2-7 | TRBD2 | TRBV6-1 | - | TGTGCCAGCAGTGAGCGGGAGACCTACGAGCAGTACTTC | CASSERETYEQYF
TRBJ1-3 | TRBD1 | TRBV2 | - | TGTGCCAGCAGTTACAGGGGGAGCTCTGGAAACACCATATATTTT | CASSYRGSSGNTIYF